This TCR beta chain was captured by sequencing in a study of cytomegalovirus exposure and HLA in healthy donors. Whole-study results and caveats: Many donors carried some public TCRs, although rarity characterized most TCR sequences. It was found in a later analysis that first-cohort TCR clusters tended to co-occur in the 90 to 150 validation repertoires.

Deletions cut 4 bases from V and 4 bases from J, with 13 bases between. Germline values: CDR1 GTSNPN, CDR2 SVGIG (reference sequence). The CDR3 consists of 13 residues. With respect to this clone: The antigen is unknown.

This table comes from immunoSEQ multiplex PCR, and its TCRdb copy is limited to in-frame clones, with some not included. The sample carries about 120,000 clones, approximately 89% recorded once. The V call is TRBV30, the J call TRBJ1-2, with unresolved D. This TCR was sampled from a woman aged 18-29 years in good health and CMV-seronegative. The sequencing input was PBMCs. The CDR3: CAWTVRTGYGYTF. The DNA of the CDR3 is TGTGCCTGGACCGTGAGGACTGGCTATGGCTACACCTTC.